The 13 T cell receptor beta chains below were found in one sample sequenced in a study of CD8+CD57+ T cells in acquired aplastic anemia. Genomic DNA acted as the template from which TCR beta VDJ combination and CDR3 sequence profiling were carried out. A single record per CDR3 protein comes from TCRdb applying MiXCR to the reads. The sample lists around 170,000 distinct CDR3 sequences, roughly half occurring once. Patients selected for sequencing had displayed CD8+CD57+ cell expansion by flow cytometry. Sequenced input: sorted CD4+, CD8+, or CD8+CD57+ T cells (not recorded which) from PBMCs. The source is a human donor with aplastic anemia.

This chain connects TRBV20-1 to TRBJ2-3, with TRBD1 matching 9 bases. This CDR3 has 17 amino acids. Germline-derived CDR1 and CDR2 are DFQATT and SNEGSKA (reference sequence). Trimming removed 1 base from V and 3 bases from J; junction bases left unmatched: 11. CDR3 bases: TGCAGTGCTAGAGCCTCCCCGGGACAGGGTGCGACAGATACGCAGTATTTT. It is translated as CSARASPGQGATDTQYF.

Comment on this clonotype: A read error may account for a junction end that differs from germline. The V gene is TRBV25-1, the J gene TRBJ1-4, with D maybe TRBD1 (5 bases). Looked up from germline, CDR1 is MGHDK and CDR2 is SYGVNS. There are 14 residues in the CDR3. CDR3 coding DNA: TGTGCCAGCAGTGGACTCTCAGGGCAAGAAAAACTGTTTTTC. It yields the protein CASSGLSGQEKLFF.

J is TRBJ2-5 and V is TRBV2; unclear D gene. V was pared by 7 bases and J by 5 bases, with 14 bases between. The CDR3 totals 13 residues. Germline CDR1 SNHLY, CDR2 FYNNEI. Here the CDR3 reads CASTPTSPETQYF. The CDR3 coding sequence is TGTGCCAGCACCCCGACATCTCCCGAGACCCAGTACTTC. Together with reference TRBV2 and TRBJ2-5, the CDR3 gives the full variable domain: EPEVTQTPSHQVTQMGQEVILRCVPISNHLYFYWYRQILGQKVEFLVSFYNNEISEKSEIFDDQFSVERPDGSNFTLKIRSTKLEDSAMYFCASTPTSPETQYFGPGTRLLVL.

The V call is TRBV29-1, the J call TRBJ2-7, with a possible D match to TRBD1 (6 bases). Germline-derived CDR1 and CDR2 are SQVTM and ANQGSEA. The CDR3 has 13 amino acids. The V gene lost 6 bases and the J gene lost 2 bases, with 14 bases spanning the gap. The CDR3 bases are TGCAGCGTAGACGGGACATCTGCCTACGAGCAGTACTTC. It translates to CSVDGTSAYEQYF.

The V and J genes are TRBV2 and TRBJ2-7; D ambiguous. The germline V gene encodes CDR1 SNHLY and CDR2 FYNNEI. The V and J ends lost 5 bases and 7 bases respectively, with 15 bases between them. CDR3 size: 13 residues. The CDR3: CASSYSSPLEQYF. The CDR3, as DNA: TGTGCCAGCAGTTATAGTTCGCCCTTGGAGCAGTACTTC.

This clonotype was seen ten or more times. The V gene is TRBV20-1, the J gene TRBJ2-7; D remains unclear. V lost 0 bases and J lost 7, with 13 bases in between. Germline CDR1 DFQATT, CDR2 SNEGSKA (reference sequence). The CDR3 is 13 amino acids. CDR3 nucleotide sequence: TGCAGTGCTAGAGATCGTAGCCAGAAGGAGCAGTACTTC. It specifies CSARDRSQKEQYF.

This chain connects TRBV7-9 to TRBJ2-7; a weak D match, TRBD2 (6 bases). The ends were cut back, 5 bases at V and 7 bases at J, with 12 bases in the middle. Germline V lookup: CDR1 SEHNR, CDR2 FQNEAQ (reference sequence). The CDR3 covers 12 residues. The CDR3 here is CASSGRTLEQYF. CDR3 sequence (DNA): TGTGCCAGCAGCGGGAGGACCTTGGAGCAGTACTTC.

V is TRBV7-6 and J is TRBJ2-5; no clear D. Trimming removed 5 bases at V and 9 bases at J, with 7 bases between. This CDR3 has 10 amino acids. Germline V CDR1 and CDR2: SGHVS, FNYEAQ. The CDR3 protein is CASSGVSQYF. Written as DNA, the CDR3 is TGTGCCAGCAGCGGGGTGTCCCAGTACTTC.

This clonotype was recorded a few times. The rearrangement uses TRBV10-2 and TRBJ2-3; TRBD2 is a possible D gene (5 bases). Germline values: CDR1 WSHSY, CDR2 SAAADI. Deletions cut 2 bases from V and 6 bases from J, with 12 bases between. The CDR3 totals 14 residues. The CDR3 is CASSETGLADTQYF. In DNA form, the CDR3 reads TGCGCCAGCAGTGAGACGGGTTTAGCGGATACGCAGTATTTT.

This clonotype has at least ten counts. This chain connects TRBV14 to TRBJ1-2, with TRBD1 matching 7 bases. Germline lookup yields CDR1 SGHDN and CDR2 FVKESK. The CDR3 sequence is 18 residues long. Trimming cost V 4 bases and J 4 bases; bases outside gene matches: 18. This CDR3 reads CASSPRYIGRGLGYGYTF. CDR3 DNA: TGTGCCAGCAGCCCGCGATACATCGGGAGGGGGCTTGGCTATGGCTACACCTTC.

This clonotype was detected ten times or more. The chain joins TRBV7-2 to TRBJ1-6; no firm D call. Deletions cut 1 base from V and 7 bases from J, with 11 bases between. The CDR3 is 15 amino acids. Germline CDR1 is SGHTA and CDR2 is FQGNSA. CDR3 DNA sequence: TGTGCCAGCAGCTTAGACATCCAGAAAAATTCACCCCTCCACTTT. Translation: CASSLDIQKNSPLHF.

This clonotype has a count of ten or more. The CDR3 region is CASLRLEAMNTEAFF. The CDR3 nucleotides read TGTGCCAGCCTTCGGTTGGAGGCCATGAACACTGAAGCTTTCTTT. This sequence joins TRBV6-2 or TRBV6-3 and TRBJ1-1; no firm D call. The V and J ends lost 8 bases and 0 bases respectively, with 16 bases between them. Germline V gene sequence: CDR1 MNHEY, CDR2 SVGEGT. The CDR3 contains 15 residues.

This clonotype was seen at least ten times. V gene TRBV7-2 combines with J gene TRBJ1-5; D is undetermined. The CDR3 contains 13 residues. V was trimmed by 5 bases and J by 3 bases, leaving 8 bases between them. CDR1 SGHTA and CDR2 FQGNSA come from the germline V gene. Here the CDR3 DNA reads TGTGCCAGCAGCCTCCGCTTCAATCAGCCCCAGCATTTT. Its translation: CASSLRFNQPQHF.